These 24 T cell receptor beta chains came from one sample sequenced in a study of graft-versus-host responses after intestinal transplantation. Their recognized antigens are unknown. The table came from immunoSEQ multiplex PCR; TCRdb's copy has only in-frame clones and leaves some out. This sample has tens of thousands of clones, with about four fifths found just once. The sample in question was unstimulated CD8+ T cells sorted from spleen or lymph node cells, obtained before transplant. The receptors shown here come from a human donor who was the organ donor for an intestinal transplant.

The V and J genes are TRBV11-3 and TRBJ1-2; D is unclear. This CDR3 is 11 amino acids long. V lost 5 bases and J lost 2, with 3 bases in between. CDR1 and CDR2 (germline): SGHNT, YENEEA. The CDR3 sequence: CASSDNYGYTF. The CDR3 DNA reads TGTGCCAGCAGCGACAACTATGGCTACACCTTC.

The CDR3 is CASSSTGVIYGYTF. CDR3 bases: TGTGCCAGCAGCTCGACAGGGGTGATATATGGCTACACCTTC. The gene calls are TRBV5-4 and TRBJ1-2; 8 bases agree with TRBD1. Germline trimming cut 3 bases from V and 5 bases from J; bases unmatched to any gene: 6. The CDR3 is made up of 14 amino acids. Germline CDR1 reads SGHNT; CDR2 reads YYREEE (reference sequence).

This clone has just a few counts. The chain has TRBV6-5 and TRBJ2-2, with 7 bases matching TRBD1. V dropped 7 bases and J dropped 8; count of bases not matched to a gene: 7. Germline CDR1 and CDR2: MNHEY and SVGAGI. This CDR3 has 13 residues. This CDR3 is CASNPQGTGELFF. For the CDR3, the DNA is TGTGCCAGCAACCCACAGGGGACGGGGGAGCTGTTTTTT.

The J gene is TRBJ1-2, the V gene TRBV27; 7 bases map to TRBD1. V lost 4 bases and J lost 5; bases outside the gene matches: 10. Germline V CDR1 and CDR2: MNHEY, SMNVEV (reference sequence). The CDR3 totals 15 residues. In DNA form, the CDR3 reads TGTGCCAGCAGTTACGGACAGGCGAGTAAATATGGCTACACCTTC. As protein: CASSYGQASKYGYTF.

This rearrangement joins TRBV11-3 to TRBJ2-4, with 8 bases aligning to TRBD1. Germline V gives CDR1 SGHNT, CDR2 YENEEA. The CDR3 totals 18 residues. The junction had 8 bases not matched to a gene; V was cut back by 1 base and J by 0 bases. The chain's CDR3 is CASSLVGRQGKAKNIQYF. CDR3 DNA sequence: TGTGCCAGCAGCTTAGTAGGCAGACAGGGGAAAGCCAAAAACATTCAGTACTTC.

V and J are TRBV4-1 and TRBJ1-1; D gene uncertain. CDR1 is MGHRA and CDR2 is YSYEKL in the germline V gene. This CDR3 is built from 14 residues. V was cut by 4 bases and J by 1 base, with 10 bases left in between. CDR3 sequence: CASSPLNRNTEAFF. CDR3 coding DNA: TGCGCCAGCAGCCCCCTGAATAGGAACACTGAAGCTTTCTTT.

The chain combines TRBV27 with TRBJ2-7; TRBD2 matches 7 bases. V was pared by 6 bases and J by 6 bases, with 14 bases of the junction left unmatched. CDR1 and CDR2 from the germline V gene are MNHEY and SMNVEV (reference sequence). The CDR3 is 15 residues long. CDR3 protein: CASSLRWGGEGEQYF. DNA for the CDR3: TGTGCCAGCAGCCTCCGGTGGGGGGGGGAAGGCGAGCAGTACTTC.

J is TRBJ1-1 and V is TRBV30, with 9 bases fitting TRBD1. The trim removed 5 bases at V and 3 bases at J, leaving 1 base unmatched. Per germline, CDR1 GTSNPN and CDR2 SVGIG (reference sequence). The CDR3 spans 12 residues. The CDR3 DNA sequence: TGTGCCTGGCGGACAGGGGACACTGAAGCTTTCTTT. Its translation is CAWRTGDTEAFF.

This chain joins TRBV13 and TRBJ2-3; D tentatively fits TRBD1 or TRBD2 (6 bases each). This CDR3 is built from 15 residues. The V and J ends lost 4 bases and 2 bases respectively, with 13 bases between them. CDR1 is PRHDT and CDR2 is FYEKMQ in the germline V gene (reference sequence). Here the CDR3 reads CASSSPWGATDTQYF. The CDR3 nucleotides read TGTGCCAGCAGCTCCCCCTGGGGGGCCACAGATACGCAGTATTTT.

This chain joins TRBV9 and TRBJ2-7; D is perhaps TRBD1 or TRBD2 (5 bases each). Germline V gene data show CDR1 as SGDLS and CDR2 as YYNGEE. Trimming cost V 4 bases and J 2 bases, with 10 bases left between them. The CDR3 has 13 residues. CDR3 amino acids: CASSWDPTYEQYF. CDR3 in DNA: TGTGCCAGCAGCTGGGACCCCACCTACGAGCAGTACTTC. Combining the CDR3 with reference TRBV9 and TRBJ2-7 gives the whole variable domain DSGVTQTPKHLITATGQRVTLRCSPRSGDLSVYWYQQSLDQGLQFLIQYYNGEERAKGNILERFSAQQFPDLHSELNLSSLELGDSALYFCASSWDPTYEQYFGPGTRLTVT.

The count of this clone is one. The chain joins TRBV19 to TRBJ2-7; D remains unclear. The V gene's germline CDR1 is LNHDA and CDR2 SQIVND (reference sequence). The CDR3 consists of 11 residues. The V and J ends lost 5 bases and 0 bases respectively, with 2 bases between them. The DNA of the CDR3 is TGTGCCAGTAGTTCCTCCTACGAGCAGTACTTC. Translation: CASSSSYEQYF.

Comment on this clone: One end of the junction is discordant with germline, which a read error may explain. CDR3 nucleotide sequence: TGTGCCAGCTCACTCCCTGATGGGACTGTATGTTTC. Protein sequence: CASSLPDGTVCF. V is TRBV18 and J is TRBJ2-7, with a weak D call TRBD2 (6 bases). The length of the CDR3 is 12 residues. Germline CDR1 is KGHSH and CDR2 is LQKENI.

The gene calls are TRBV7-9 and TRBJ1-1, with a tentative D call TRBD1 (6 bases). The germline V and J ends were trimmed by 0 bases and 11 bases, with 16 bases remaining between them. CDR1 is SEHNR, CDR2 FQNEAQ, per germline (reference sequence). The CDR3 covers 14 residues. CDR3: CASSLAREGVAAFF. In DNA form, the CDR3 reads TGTGCCAGCAGCTTAGCGCGGGAGGGGGTGGCGGCTTTCTTT.

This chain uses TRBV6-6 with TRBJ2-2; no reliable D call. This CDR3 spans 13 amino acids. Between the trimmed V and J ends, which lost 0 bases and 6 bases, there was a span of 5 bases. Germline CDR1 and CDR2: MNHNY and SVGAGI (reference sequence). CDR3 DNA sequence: TGTGCCAGCAGTTACTCGAGAGCCGGGGAGCTGTTTTTT. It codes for CASSYSRAGELFF.

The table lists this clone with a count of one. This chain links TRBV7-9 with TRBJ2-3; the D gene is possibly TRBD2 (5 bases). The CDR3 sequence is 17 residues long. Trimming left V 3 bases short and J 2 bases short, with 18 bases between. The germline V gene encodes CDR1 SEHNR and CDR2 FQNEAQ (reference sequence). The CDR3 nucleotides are TGTGCCAGCAGCTTGCCTATGGGAGACCGACTCACAGATACGCAGTATTTT. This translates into CASSLPMGDRLTDTQYF.

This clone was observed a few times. CDR3: CAISDYWTGNTGELFF. The CDR3 nucleotides are TGTGCCATCAGTGACTACTGGACAGGGAACACCGGGGAGCTGTTTTTT. The chain carries TRBV10-3 and TRBJ2-2, with 7 bases aligning to TRBD1. CDR3 size: 16 residues. The trim removed 3 bases at V and 1 base at J, leaving 5 bases unmatched. Germline loops: CDR1 ENHRY, CDR2 SYGVKD.

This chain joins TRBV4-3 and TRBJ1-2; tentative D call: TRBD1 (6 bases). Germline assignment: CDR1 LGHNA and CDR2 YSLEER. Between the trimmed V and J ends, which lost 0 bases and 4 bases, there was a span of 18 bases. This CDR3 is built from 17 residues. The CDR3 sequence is CASSQDRAGGPLYGYTF. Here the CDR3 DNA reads TGCGCCAGCAGCCAAGATCGGGCCGGGGGCCCACTCTATGGCTACACCTTC.

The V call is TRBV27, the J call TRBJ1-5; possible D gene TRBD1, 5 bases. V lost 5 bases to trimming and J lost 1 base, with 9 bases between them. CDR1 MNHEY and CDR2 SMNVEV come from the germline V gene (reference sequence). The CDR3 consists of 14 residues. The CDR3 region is CASSPRDSNQPQHF. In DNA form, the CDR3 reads TGTGCCAGCAGTCCCCGGGACAGCAATCAGCCCCAGCATTTT.

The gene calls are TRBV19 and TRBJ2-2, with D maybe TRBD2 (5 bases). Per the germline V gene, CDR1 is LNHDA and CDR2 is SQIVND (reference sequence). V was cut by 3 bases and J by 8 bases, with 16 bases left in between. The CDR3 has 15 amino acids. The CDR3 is CASSIGPGFVGELFF. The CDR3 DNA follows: TGTGCCAGTAGTATTGGGCCGGGGTTTGTGGGGGAGCTGTTTTTT.

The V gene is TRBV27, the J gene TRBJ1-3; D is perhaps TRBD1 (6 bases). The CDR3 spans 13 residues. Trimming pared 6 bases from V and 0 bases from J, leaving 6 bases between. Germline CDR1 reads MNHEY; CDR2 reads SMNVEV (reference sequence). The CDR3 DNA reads TGTGCCAGCAGGACAGGCTCTGGAAACACCATATATTTT. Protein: CASRTGSGNTIYF.

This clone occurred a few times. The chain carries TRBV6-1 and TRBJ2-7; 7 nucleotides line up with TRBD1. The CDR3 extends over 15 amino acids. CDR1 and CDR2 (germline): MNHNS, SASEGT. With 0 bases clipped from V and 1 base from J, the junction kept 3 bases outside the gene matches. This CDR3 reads CASSEAGTESYEQYF. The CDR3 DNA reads TGTGCCAGCAGTGAAGCCGGGACAGAGTCCTACGAGCAGTACTTC.

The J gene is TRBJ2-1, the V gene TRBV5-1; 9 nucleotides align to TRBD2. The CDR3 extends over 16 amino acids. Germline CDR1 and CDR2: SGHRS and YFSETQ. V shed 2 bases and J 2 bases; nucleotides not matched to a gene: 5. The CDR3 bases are TGCGCCAGCAGCTTCCAGCGGGAGGAGACCTACAATGAGCAGTTCTTC. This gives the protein CASSFQREETYNEQFF.

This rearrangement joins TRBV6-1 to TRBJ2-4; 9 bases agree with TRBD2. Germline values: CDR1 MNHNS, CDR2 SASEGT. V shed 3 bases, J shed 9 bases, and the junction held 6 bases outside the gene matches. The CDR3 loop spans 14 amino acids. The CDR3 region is CASSDQREEVIQYF. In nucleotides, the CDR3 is TGTGCCAGCAGTGACCAGCGGGAGGAGGTCATTCAGTACTTC.

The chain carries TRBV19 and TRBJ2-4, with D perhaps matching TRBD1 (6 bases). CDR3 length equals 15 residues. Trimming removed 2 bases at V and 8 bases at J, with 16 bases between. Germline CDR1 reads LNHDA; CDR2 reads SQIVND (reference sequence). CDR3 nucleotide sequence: TGTGCCAGTAGTATAAGTAACAGGGATGGGGACATTCAGTACTTC. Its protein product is CASSISNRDGDIQYF.